Listed below are T cell receptor beta chains from one sample, sequenced in a study of cytomegalovirus exposure and HLA in healthy donors. Generated by immunoSEQ multiplex PCR, the TCRdb table keeps only in-frame clones and is missing some. The table has hundreds of thousands of clones, 78% seen once. Sample: PBMCs. Receptor source: a boy younger than 18 in good health and CMV-seronegative. Both conserved end residues are part of each CDR3. D genes are given only for firm matches. A clone size is listed for some rows: how often the clone was seen (once, few, many), or a class if it is expanded.

few	TRBV2	TRBJ1-3	NA	TGTGCCAGCAGTGAAGCGCTTAGATACTCTGGAAACACCATATATTTT	CASSEALRYSGNTIYF
NA	TRBV2	TRBJ1-2	NA	TGTGCCAGCATCCAGGAGGCTAACTATGGCTACACCTTC	CASIQEANYGYTF
NA	TRBV15	TRBJ1-1	NA	NA	CATSRHFGDWGLPPEGAEAFF
few	TRBV7-9	TRBJ1-1	NA	TGTGCCAGCAGCTTAGACGGTCTGAAGAAGACTGAAGCTTTCTTT	CASSLDGLKKTEAFF
NA	TRBV7-6	TRBJ1-2	NA	TGTGCCAGCAGCTTATCCGAGACATCATTAAATCATGGCTACACCTTC	CASSLSETSLNHGYTF
NA	TRBV5-1	TRBJ2-7	NA	TGCGCCAGCAGCTCACAGGGTGGGAATGGGTACGAGCAGTACTTC	CASSSQGGNGYEQYF
NA	TRBV7-2	TRBJ1-5	NA	TGTGCCAGCAGCCGAAACGCGGGGGTAGGTCAGCCCCAGCATTTT	CASSRNAGVGQPQHF
NA	TRBV19	TRBJ1-5	TRBD1	TGTGCCAGTAGTATGGACAGGGGGCGCGATGGCAATCAGCCCCAGCATTTT	CASSMDRGRDGNQPQHF
NA	TRBV6-1	TRBJ2-7	TRBD1	TGTGCCAGCAGTGGTGGACAGGGAAGCTCCTACGAGCAGTACTTC	CASSGGQGSSYEQYF
NA	TRBV7-9	TRBJ1-4	TRBD1	TGTGCCAGCAGCGTGGACAGGGAAAAACTGTTTTTT	CASSVDREKLFF
NA	TRBV19	TRBJ2-7	NA	TGTGCCAGTAGTATACCCGGCAGGGGCGAGCAGTACTTC	CASSIPGRGEQYF
NA	TRBV6-1	TRBJ2-7	NA	TGTGCCAGCAGTGAAAGGACACATCGGCTCGAGCAGTACTTC	CASSERTHRLEQYF
NA	TRBV29-1	TRBJ2-2	TRBD1	TGCAGCGTTGATATGGGACAGCCCAACACCGGGGAGCTGTTTTTT	CSVDMGQPNTGELFF
NA	TRBV30	TRBJ2-3	TRBD2	TGTGCCTGGAGCAGCGGGGGCGGCACAGATACGCAGTATTTT	CAWSSGGGTDTQYF
NA	TRBV5-5	TRBJ1-6	TRBD1	TGTGCCAGCAGCCCCGGACAGGTTGACTATTCACCCCTCCACTTT	CASSPGQVDYSPLHF
NA	TRBV27	TRBJ2-3	NA	TGTGCCAGCAGTTTATCACGAGGATACACAGATACGCAGTATTTT	CASSLSRGYTDTQYF
NA	TRBV28	TRBJ2-7	NA	TGTGCCAGCAGTTTATCGGGGTCCCTCTCCTACGAGCAGTACTTC	CASSLSGSLSYEQYF
NA	TRBV10-3	TRBJ2-1	NA	TGTGCCAGCACCGGTAGCTCCTACAATGAGCAGTTCTTC	CASTGSSYNEQFF
few	TRBV5-1	TRBJ2-3	NA	TGCGCCAGCAGCACCGGACAGCTGAGCACAGATACGCAGTATTTT	CASSTGQLSTDTQYF
NA	TRBV6-5	TRBJ1-3	TRBD1	TGTGCCAGCAGTCCCGACAGGGTAGGAAACACCATATATTTT	CASSPDRVGNTIYF
NA	TRBV7-3	TRBJ1-1	NA	TGTGCCAGCAGCACCGAAAGGGCTAGCCGCCAAGCTTTCTTT	CASSTERASRQAFF
NA	TRBV6-6	TRBJ1-5	TRBD1	TGTGCCAGCAGTTACCAAGACAGGGGAGGTCAGCCCCAGCATTTT	CASSYQDRGGQPQHF
NA	TRBV9	TRBJ2-2	NA	TGTGCCAGCACCAAAGGGGCCGCAATCCTGGCTGGGGAGCTGTTTTTT	CASTKGAAILAGELFF
NA	TRBV5-1	TRBJ1-2	NA	TGCGCCAGCAGCTTCTACCGGTTAAAATATGACCGGCGGGATGGCTACACCTTC	CASSFYRLKYDRRDGYTF
few	TRBV6-6	TRBJ1-3	TRBD1	TGTGCCAGCAGGGACAGGGGGCTGGGAAACACCATATATTTT	CASRDRGLGNTIYF
NA	TRBV9	TRBJ2-1	TRBD2	TGTGCCAGCAGCTCACGGGGGGGCCTCTACAATGAGCAGTTCTTC	CASSSRGGLYNEQFF
NA	TRBV12-5	TRBJ1-5	TRBD1	TGTGCTAGTGGACCTAACGACAGGGGAGGGGATCAGCCCCAGCATTTT	CASGPNDRGGDQPQHF
NA	TRBV4-2	TRBJ2-1	NA	TGTGCCAGCAGCCAGCCCGGGACCGCAACCGGGAGTGAGCAGTTCTTC	CASSQPGTATGSEQFF
NA	TRBV5-1	TRBJ2-3	NA	TGCGCCAGCTCCCAAGGGGATCCACGCACAGATACGCAGTATTTT	CASSQGDPRTDTQYF
NA	TRBV6-1	TRBJ2-1	TRBD2	TGTGCCAGCAGTGAATCTCGAGCGGGAGGGCCACGAGAGCAGTTCTTC	CASSESRAGGPREQFF
NA	TRBV29-1	TRBJ1-2	NA	TGCAGCGTTGAAGGCGCACTCTATGGCTACACCTTC	CSVEGALYGYTF
NA	TRBV4-2	TRBJ1-2	NA	TGTGCCAGCAGCCAAGTGACAGGTGGTGCCTATGGCTGGTACACCTTC	CASSQVTGGAYGWYTF
NA	TRBV6-1	TRBJ1-2	NA	TGTGCCAGCACCGCTCGGGAGTTCTATGGCTACACCTTC	CASTAREFYGYTF
once	TRBV21-1	TRBJ2-7	NA	TGTGCCAGCAGCAAAGTGGGAGGGCCCCGGTACGAGCAGTACTTC	CASSKVGGPRYEQYF
few	TRBV20-1	TRBJ2-1	TRBD1	TGCAGTGCCGCAGGGGGCGGGGAGCAGTTCTTC	CSAAGGGEQFF
few	TRBV19	TRBJ2-1	TRBD2	TGTGCCAGTAGCTTTCGGACCCTCGGCCTAGCGGCGTACAATGAGCAGTTCTTC	CASSFRTLGLAAYNEQFF
NA	TRBV4-1	TRBJ1-5	NA	TGCGCCAGCAGCCAAGCTGGGAGGGCGAGCAATCAGCCCCAGCATTTT	CASSQAGRASNQPQHF
NA	TRBV11-3	TRBJ2-3	NA	TGTGCCACCTACCTTAGCACAGATACGCAGTATTTT	CATYLSTDTQYF
NA	TRBV6-5	TRBJ2-1	NA	TGTGCCAGCAGTTTACAGGGTCGGGAGCAGTTCTTC	CASSLQGREQFF
few	TRBV30	TRBJ1-2	TRBD1	TGTGCCTGGACCACCGGGACAGGGGCAGGCTACACCTTC	CAWTTGTGAGYTF
NA	TRBV4-1	TRBJ2-1	TRBD2	TGCGCCAGCAGCCAAGAGTCACTAGCGGATGTCTACAATGAGCAGTTCTTC	CASSQESLADVYNEQFF
once	TRBV19	TRBJ2-3	NA	TGTGCCAGTAGGTTGACTAGGGAAGATACGCAGTATTTT	CASRLTREDTQYF
NA	TRBV6-6	TRBJ1-1	NA	TGTGCCAGCAGTTACTCGATCGGCACTGAAGCTTTCTTT	CASSYSIGTEAFF
NA	TRBV7-9	TRBJ1-1	TRBD1	TGTGCCAGCAGCTTAGGGTCGGTCGGGACAGGGAACACTGAAGCTTTCTTT	CASSLGSVGTGNTEAFF
NA	TRBV5-1	TRBJ1-2	NA	TGCGCCAGCAGCCCCCGGAGCAGGGCGGACTATGGCTACACCTTC	CASSPRSRADYGYTF
NA	TRBV18	TRBJ2-3	TRBD2	TGTGCCAGCCATCGACTAGCGGGGGGTAGCACAGATACGCAGTATTTT	CASHRLAGGSTDTQYF
few	TRBV5-6	TRBJ2-7	TRBD2	TGTGCCAGCACCCTTCGGCCCCTAGCGGGATCGTCCTACGAGCAGTACTTC	CASTLRPLAGSSYEQYF
NA	TRBV11-2	TRBJ1-1	NA	TGTGCCAGCAGCTTATTTAGTATGAACACTGAAGCTTTCTTT	CASSLFSMNTEAFF
NA	TRBV5-6	TRBJ2-7	TRBD1	TGTGCCAGCAGCTGGGACAGGGGTTACGAGCAGTACTTC	CASSWDRGYEQYF
NA	TRBV29-1	TRBJ2-5	NA	TGCAGCGTTCCCCAGAACGCCCGTGCGACCCAGTACTTC	CSVPQNARATQYF
NA	TRBV11-2	TRBJ1-1	TRBD1	TGTGCCAGCAGCCCTTGGCTAGGGACAGGGTTGTCCACTGAAGCTTTCTTT	CASSPWLGTGLSTEAFF
NA	TRBV7-9	TRBJ1-3	TRBD1	TGCGCCAGCAGCCAGGGGGCAATATTCTCTGGAAACACCATATATTTT	CASSQGAIFSGNTIYF
once	TRBV2	TRBJ2-7	NA	TGTGCCAGCGCCACAGGCCGTCTAAGCTCCTACGAGCAGTACTTC	CASATGRLSSYEQYF
few	TRBV25-1	TRBJ2-1	NA	TGTGCCAGCAGTGAATTGGGCGGGGGCTACTACAATGAGCAGTTCTTC	CASSELGGGYYNEQFF
NA	TRBV5-1	TRBJ1-1	TRBD1	TGCGCCAGCAGCTTGTGGACAGGGGAAGGCACTGAAGCTTTCTTT	CASSLWTGEGTEAFF